This T cell receptor (beta chain) was recorded in a study of T-cell memory formation after mild COVID-19. MiXCR, applied by TCRdb to the 5' RACE reads, yields one record per CDR3 protein. Among some 160,000 distinct CDR3 sequences, under 15% were seen once, and the ten largest hold 2.5% to 4%. Germline-derived CDR1 and CDR2 are SGHRS and YFSETQ. The CDR3 sequence is 16 residues long. After removal of 0 bases from V and 5 bases from J, the junction contained 7 bases not matched to a gene. Of note for this clonotype: What it recognizes is unknown.

Notes on the study in general: Clones contracting over day 15 to 85 were CD4/CD8 balanced, with later expanders leaning CD4+. The study found contracting CD4+ clones mainly in CM and EM and contracting CD8+ clones in EMRA.

Sequenced input: PBMCs or a T cell subset sorted from them (not recorded which). The sequence derives from a man younger than 35 who had mild COVID-19 (a few samples of this study predate the infection). Cell type and time point are not known. V usage is TRBV5-1 and J usage is TRBJ2-5; TRBD1 aligns across 10 bases. The CDR3 coding sequence is TGCGCCAGCAGCTTGGCGGGACAGGGGCCTTTGGAGACCCAGTACTTC. Amino acids: CASSLAGQGPLETQYF.